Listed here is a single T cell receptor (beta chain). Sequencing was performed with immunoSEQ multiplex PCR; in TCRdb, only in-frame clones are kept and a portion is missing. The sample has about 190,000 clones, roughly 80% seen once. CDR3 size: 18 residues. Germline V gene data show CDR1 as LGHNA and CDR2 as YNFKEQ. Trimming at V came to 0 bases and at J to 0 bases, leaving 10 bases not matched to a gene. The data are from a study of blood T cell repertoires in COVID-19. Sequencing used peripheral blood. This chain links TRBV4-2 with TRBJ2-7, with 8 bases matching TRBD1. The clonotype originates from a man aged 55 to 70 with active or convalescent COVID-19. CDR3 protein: CASSQDSMWDRRSYEQYF. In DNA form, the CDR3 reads TGTGCCAGCAGCCAAGATAGTATGTGGGACAGGCGCTCCTACGAGCAGTACTTC.